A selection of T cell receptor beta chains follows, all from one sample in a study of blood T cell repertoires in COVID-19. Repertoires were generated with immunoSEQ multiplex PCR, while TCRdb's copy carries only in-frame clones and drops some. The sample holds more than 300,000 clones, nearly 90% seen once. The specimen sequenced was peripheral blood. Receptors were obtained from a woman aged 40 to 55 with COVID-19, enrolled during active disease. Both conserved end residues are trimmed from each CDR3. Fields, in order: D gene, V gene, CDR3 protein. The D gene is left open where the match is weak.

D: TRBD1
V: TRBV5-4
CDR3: ASRPPAGGIGYT

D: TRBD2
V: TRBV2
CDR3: ASKPSGGGLQF

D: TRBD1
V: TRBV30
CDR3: AWESGTAPEAF

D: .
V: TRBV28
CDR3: ASSSPVGAF

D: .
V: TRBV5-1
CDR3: ASSLEPTRVQY

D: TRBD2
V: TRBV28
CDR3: ASRSGGPYNEQF

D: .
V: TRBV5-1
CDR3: ASSPGSNQPQH

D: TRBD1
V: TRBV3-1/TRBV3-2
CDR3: ASSQGDSLGGYT

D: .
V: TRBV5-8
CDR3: ASSLLAGNYEQY

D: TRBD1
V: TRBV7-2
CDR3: ASSFGQANEKLF

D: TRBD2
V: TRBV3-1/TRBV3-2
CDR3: ASSQDWGGSYNEQF

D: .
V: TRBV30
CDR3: AWSVSAGGNTIY

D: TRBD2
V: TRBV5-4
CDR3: ASSPAGSGSSTDTQY

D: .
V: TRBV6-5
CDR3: ASSQQGSNSPLH

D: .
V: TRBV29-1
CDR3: SGQIRATAF

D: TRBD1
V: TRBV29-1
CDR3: SALTGVDEQY

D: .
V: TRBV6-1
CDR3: ASSVSGSLSYNEQF

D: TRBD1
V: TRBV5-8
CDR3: ASSPSSGQGDGELF

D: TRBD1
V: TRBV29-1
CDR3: SAVSRQGGELF

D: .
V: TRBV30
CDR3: AWSPHEDQPQH

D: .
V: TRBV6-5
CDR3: ASSRRRAVSYEQY

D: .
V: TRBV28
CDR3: ASSLYGGAMVDSPLH

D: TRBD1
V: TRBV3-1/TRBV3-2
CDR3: ASSQGTSARQGFDTEAF

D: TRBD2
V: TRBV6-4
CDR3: ASRGLAGSTDTQY

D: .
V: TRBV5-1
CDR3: ASSSYGLQETQY

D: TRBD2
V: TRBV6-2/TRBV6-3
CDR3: ASSYGLAENNEQF

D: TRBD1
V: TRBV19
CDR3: ASSLRTGYSNTEAF

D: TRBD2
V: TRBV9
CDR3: ASSGLAGRTGELF

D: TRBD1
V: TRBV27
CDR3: ASSPRDRPSTDTQY

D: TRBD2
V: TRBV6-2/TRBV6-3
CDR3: ASSVTSGVNTGELF

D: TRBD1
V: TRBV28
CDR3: ASSPTRGSTGKYEQY

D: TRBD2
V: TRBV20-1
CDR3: SASALAGGYNEQF

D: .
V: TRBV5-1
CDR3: ASSLGTGGEKLF

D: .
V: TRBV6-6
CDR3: ASSYERIATNEKLF

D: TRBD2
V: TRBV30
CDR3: AWSWSSGFQY

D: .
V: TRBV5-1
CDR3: ASSLDGRRPSGNTIY

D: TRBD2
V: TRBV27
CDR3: ASSFGTSGGVYNEQF

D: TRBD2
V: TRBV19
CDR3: ASSILAGVDQETQY

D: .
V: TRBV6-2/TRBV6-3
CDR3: ASSLLTANTEAF

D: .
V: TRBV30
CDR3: AWSVLKNQPQH

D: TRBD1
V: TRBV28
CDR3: ASTGLSGGSETQY

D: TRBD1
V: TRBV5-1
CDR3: ASSLTTGISYSEQF

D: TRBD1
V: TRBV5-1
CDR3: ASSSTQGAGTEAF

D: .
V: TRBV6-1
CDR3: ASSEWGGAEDSGANVLT

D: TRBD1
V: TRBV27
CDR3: ASRALGTGEAF

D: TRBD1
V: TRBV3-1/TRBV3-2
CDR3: ASSLLSPQGNIQY